The subject of this entry is one T cell receptor (beta chain). Antigen unknown. Germline V gene data show CDR1 as SEHNR and CDR2 as FQNEAQ (reference sequence). Unmatched junction bases numbered 3, after V lost 0 bases and J lost 8 bases. This CDR3 is built from 14 residues. These data are taken from a study of T-cell memory formation after mild COVID-19. Study background: Among the donors, TCR clusters were largely specific to each donor. Study results and limitations: Cross-reactive memory apparently joined, as some responding clones appeared in pre-infection memory. Still unconfirmed is whether the second-wave clones peaking on day 37 recognized SARS-CoV-2. From day 15 to 85, contracting clones were balanced between CD4 and CD8, whereas later expanders leaned toward CD4+.

TCRdb processed the 5' RACE reads anew with MiXCR; each CDR3 protein has one entry. This sample has about 270,000 distinct CDR3 sequences, with 16% found just once. The receptor comes from a young man who had mild COVID-19 (a few samples of this study predate the infection). Cell type and time point are not known. The chain links TRBV7-9 to TRBJ1-4; 7 bases align to TRBD1. The sample comprised PBMCs or a T cell subset sorted from them (not recorded which). In DNA, the CDR3 is TGTGCCAGCAGCTTAGCGGTACAGGGGGAAAAACTGTTTTTT. This sequence encodes CASSLAVQGEKLFF. Complete variable domain (other parts from reference TRBV7-9 and TRBJ1-4): DTGVSQNPRHKITKRGQNVTFRCDPISEHNRLYWYRQTLGQGPEFLTYFQNEAQLEKSRLLSDRFSAERPKGSFSTLEIQRTEQGDSAMYLCASSLAVQGEKLFFGSGTQLSVL.